One and the same sample provided the 25 T cell receptor beta chains below, sequenced in a study of blood T cell repertoires in COVID-19. TCRdb's copy holds only in-frame clones and misses some; the assay was immunoSEQ multiplex PCR. The sample carries a few hundred thousand clones, 89% recorded once. Material for sequencing was PBMCs or T cells enriched from blood (not recorded which). The receptors derive from a woman aged 40-49 years who had recovered from COVID-19.

The chain links TRBV6-2 or TRBV6-3 to TRBJ2-1, with TRBD1 matching over 7 bases. With V trimmed by 1 base and J by 0 bases, 3 bases remained unmatched. Looked up from germline, CDR1 is MNHEY and CDR2 is SVGEGT. The CDR3 sequence is 16 residues long. This CDR3 is CASSYLTGISYNEQFF. CDR3 DNA sequence: TGTGCCAGCAGTTACTTGACAGGGATCTCCTACAATGAGCAGTTCTTC.

This chain links TRBV7-9 with TRBJ1-6, with 8 bases that match TRBD1. Germline V gene sequence: CDR1 SEHNR, CDR2 FQNEAQ (reference sequence). V dropped 1 base and J dropped 9; count of bases not matched to a gene: 2. The CDR3 is 14 amino acids. In DNA, the CDR3 is TGTGCCAGCAGCTTAGACAGGGGGGGTTCACCCCTCCACTTT. Protein: CASSLDRGGSPLHF.

The chain carries TRBV10-1 and TRBJ1-1; D not certain. Trimming cost V 3 bases and J 3 bases, with 8 bases left between them. This CDR3 is built from 13 residues. The germline gives CDR1 WNHNN, CDR2 SYGVQD (reference sequence). The CDR3 region is CASSDSDYTEAFF. CDR3 sequence (DNA): TGCGCCAGCAGTGACAGCGACTACACTGAAGCTTTCTTT.

V is TRBV25-1 and J is TRBJ2-7; TRBD1 might be the D (5 bases). Germline V gene sequence: CDR1 MGHDK, CDR2 SYGVNS. V dropped 1 base and J dropped 3 bases, with 10 bases sitting between them. This CDR3 spans 14 amino acids. CDR3 DNA sequence: TGTGCCAGCAGTGAATCTGGGGCTGGCTACGAGCAGTACTTC. Translating it yields CASSESGAGYEQYF.

The V call is TRBV6-4, the J call TRBJ2-3; 14 nucleotides line up with TRBD2. V shed 8 bases and J 5 bases; nucleotides not matched to a gene: 6. The CDR3 consists of 15 residues. Germline-derived CDR1 and CDR2 are MRHNA and SNTAGT. The CDR3 spells CASSSGTSGGDTQYF. The CDR3, as DNA: TGTGCCAGCTCTTCCGGGACTAGCGGGGGAGATACGCAGTATTTT.

This chain joins TRBV3-1 (or the pseudogene TRBV3-2) and TRBJ2-2; 13 bases fit TRBD2. This CDR3 has 16 amino acids. J was trimmed by 4 bases and V by 4 bases; bases with no gene match: 3. CDR1 and CDR2 (germline): LGHDT, YNNKEL (reference sequence). CDR3 residues: CASSPWTSGGTGELFF. CDR3 DNA sequence: TGTGCCAGCAGCCCGTGGACTAGCGGGGGCACCGGGGAGCTGTTTTTT.

The V gene is TRBV24-1, the J gene TRBJ2-7; 7 bases agree with TRBD1. V was pared by 9 bases and J by 9 bases, with 13 bases of the junction left unmatched. The CDR3 loop spans 13 amino acids. In germline, CDR1 is KGHDR, CDR2 SFDVKD. The CDR3 nucleotides are TGTGCCACCCCGGGACAGCCGTATTCTCCGCAGTACTTC. Translating gives CATPGQPYSPQYF.

This clone was detected only once. This chain connects TRBV7-9 to TRBJ2-4; 14 nucleotides match TRBD2. J was trimmed by 6 bases and V by 5 bases; bases with no gene match: 3. CDR1 is SEHNR and CDR2 is FQNEAQ in the germline V gene (reference sequence). The CDR3 has 15 residues. The CDR3 loop is CASSPGLAGGNIQYF. The CDR3 DNA is TGTGCCAGCAGCCCCGGACTAGCGGGGGGAAACATTCAGTACTTC.

This rearrangement joins TRBV5-6 to TRBJ1-5; possible D gene TRBD1, 5 bases. Germline V gene data show CDR1 as SGHDT and CDR2 as YYEEEE. The CDR3 has 16 residues. V lost 0 bases to trimming and J lost 1 base, with 11 bases between them. The CDR3 protein is CASSLGTKGSNQPQHF. In DNA form, the CDR3 reads TGTGCCAGCAGCTTGGGGACAAAAGGAAGCAATCAGCCCCAGCATTTT.

The chain has TRBV5-4 and TRBJ2-5, with D unclear. Germline V gene sequence: CDR1 SGHNT, CDR2 YYREEE (reference sequence). This CDR3 spans 11 amino acids. With 4 bases removed from V and 1 base from J, the gap between germline ends came to 2 bases. The CDR3 is CASSLQETQYF. For the CDR3, the DNA is TGTGCCAGCAGCCTCCAAGAGACCCAGTACTTC.

The chain links TRBV7-9 to TRBJ2-1; TRBD2 matches 10 bases. The CDR3 is 12 residues long. In germline, CDR1 is SEHNR, CDR2 FQNEAQ (reference sequence). J lost 10 bases, V lost 7 bases, and 4 bases had no gene match. CDR3 coding DNA: TGTGCCAGCACCAGACTAGCGGGCGAGCAGTTCTTC. This translates into CASTRLAGEQFF. Drawing the rest from reference TRBV7-9 and TRBJ2-1, the complete variable domain is DTGVSQNPRHKITKRGQNVTFRCDPISEHNRLYWYRQTLGQGPEFLTYFQNEAQLEKSRLLSDRFSAERPKGSFSTLEIQRTEQGDSAMYLCASTRLAGEQFFGPGTRLTVL.

The V call is TRBV19, the J call TRBJ1-4; 7 nucleotides align to TRBD1. Looked up from germline, CDR1 is LNHDA and CDR2 is SQIVND (reference sequence). This CDR3 contains 16 residues. With 5 bases clipped from V and 3 bases from J, the junction kept 9 bases outside the gene matches. The CDR3 loop reads CASSDQGELSNEKLFF. In DNA form, the CDR3 reads TGTGCCAGTAGTGATCAGGGGGAGTTATCTAATGAAAAACTGTTTTTT. The whole variable domain, filled in from reference TRBV19 and TRBJ1-4, reads DGGITQSPKYLFRKEGQNVTLSCEQNLNHDAMYWYRQDPGQGLRLIYYSQIVNDFQKGDIAEGYSVSREKKESFPLTVTSAQKNPTAFYLCASSDQGELSNEKLFFGSGTQLSVL.

The chain combines TRBV28 with TRBJ1-2, with 7 positions matching TRBD1. The germline CDR1 and CDR2 sequences are MDHEN and SYDVKM. The CDR3 extends over 12 amino acids. J gave up 10 bases and V 2 bases, and 4 bases lay outside the gene matches. CDR3 DNA: TGTGCCAGCAGTTTACCGGGACAGCTCTACACCTTC. Amino acid sequence: CASSLPGQLYTF.

This sequence joins TRBV30 and TRBJ2-1, with TRBD1 as a possible D gene (5 bases). This CDR3 has 12 amino acids. The germline V gene has CDR1 GTSNPN and CDR2 SVGIG (reference sequence). V lost 1 base and J 5 bases, leaving 6 bases between the germline ends. The CDR3 loop reads CAWSGQNNEQFF. CDR3 in DNA: TGTGCCTGGAGTGGACAGAACAATGAGCAGTTCTTC.

The chain uses TRBV5-1 and TRBJ2-7; 7 bases fit TRBD1. Germline CDR1 reads SGHRS; CDR2 reads YFSETQ. The CDR3 covers 13 residues. The J segment lost 5 bases and the V segment lost 5 bases, leaving 7 bases of the junction unmatched. CDR3 amino acids: CASSQDRVHEQYF. The CDR3 coding sequence is TGCGCCAGCAGTCAAGACAGGGTCCACGAGCAGTACTTC. The entire variable domain, with the rest obtained from reference TRBV5-1 and TRBJ2-7, is as follows: KAGVTQTPRYLIKTRGQQVTLSCSPISGHRSVSWYQQTPGQGLQFLFEYFSETQRNKGNFPGRFSGRQFSNSRSEMNVSTLELGDSALYLCASSQDRVHEQYFGPGTRLTVT.

The V call is TRBV5-1, the J call TRBJ2-7, with D tentatively TRBD2 (5 bases). Trimming removed 4 bases at V and 6 bases at J, with 11 bases between. The CDR3 is made up of 12 amino acids. Germline loops: CDR1 SGHRS, CDR2 YFSETQ. The chain's CDR3 is CASSLQGSEQYF. The DNA for the CDR3 is TGCGCCAGCAGCCTCCAAGGGAGCGAGCAGTACTTC.

The chain uses TRBV5-1 and TRBJ1-6; D is uncertain. This CDR3 is 16 amino acids long. Germline V gives CDR1 SGHRS, CDR2 YFSETQ. Trimming took 0 bases from V and 0 from J, leaving 7 bases between them. The CDR3 is CASSLGSNSYNSPLHF. The CDR3 DNA follows: TGCGCCAGCAGCTTGGGGTCTAACTCCTATAATTCACCCCTCCACTTT. The variable domain in full, with the rest retrieved from reference TRBV5-1 and TRBJ1-6, is KAGVTQTPRYLIKTRGQQVTLSCSPISGHRSVSWYQQTPGQGLQFLFEYFSETQRNKGNFPGRFSGRQFSNSRSEMNVSTLELGDSALYLCASSLGSNSYNSPLHFGNGTRLTVT.

The chain has TRBV9 and TRBJ1-2, with TRBD1 as a possible D gene (6 bases). The V end was cut by 3 bases, the J end by 1 base, with 13 bases between. The CDR3 runs to 15 residues. Germline assignment: CDR1 SGDLS and CDR2 YYNGEE. The CDR3 is CASSAGQSFNYGYTF. The CDR3 coding sequence is TGTGCCAGCAGCGCCGGACAGAGTTTTAACTATGGCTACACCTTC.

CDR3 sequence reads: CSGRSPGDSNYGYTF. The CDR3 DNA reads as TGCAGCGGAAGAAGTCCCGGGGACTCTAACTATGGCTACACCTTC. This chain connects TRBV29-1 to TRBJ1-2; D possibly corresponds to TRBD1 (5 bases). Trimming removed 7 bases at V and 0 bases at J, with 18 bases between. Germline V gene lookup returns CDR1 SQVTM and CDR2 ANQGSEA. This CDR3 contains 15 residues.

This chain connects TRBV6-4 to TRBJ2-1, with 10 bases lining up with TRBD1. J lost 9 bases, V lost 8 bases, and 10 bases had no gene match. The CDR3 consists of 14 residues. Germline V lookup: CDR1 MRHNA, CDR2 SNTAGT. The CDR3 reads CASHPGTGVGEQFF. For the CDR3, the DNA is TGTGCCAGCCACCCGGGGACAGGGGTTGGTGAGCAGTTCTTC.

This chain joins TRBV30 and TRBJ2-2; 9 nucleotides line up with TRBD2. The CDR3 consists of 16 residues. V lost 0 bases and J lost 4; bases outside the gene matches: 6. CDR1 and CDR2 from the germline V gene are GTSNPN and SVGIG (reference sequence). CDR3 nucleotides: TGTGCCTGGAGTGTACGGCTAGCGGGGATCACCGGGGAGCTGTTTTTT. It is translated as CAWSVRLAGITGELFF.

Notes on this clone: Additional DNA sequences in this sample encode the identical CDR3. The V call is TRBV7-2, the J call TRBJ2-7, with 12 positions matching TRBD2. J lost 3 bases, V lost 5 bases, and 2 bases had no gene match. Germline CDR1 SGHTA, CDR2 FQGNSA. CDR3 length: 14 residues. This CDR3 is CASSPGLAGYEQYF. DNA of the CDR3: TGTGCCAGCAGCCCGGGACTAGCGGGCTACGAGCAGTACTTC.

This clone was seen a handful of times. This specimen includes other DNA sequences encoding the same CDR3. CDR3 sequence reads: CASSQVRETQYF. The CDR3 nucleotides are TGTGCCAGCAGCCAAGTCAGAGAGACCCAGTACTTC. The chain recombines TRBV3-1 (or the pseudogene TRBV3-2) with TRBJ2-5; D call uncertain. V dropped 1 base and J dropped 4 bases, with 4 bases sitting between them. The CDR3 has 12 amino acids. Germline CDR1 reads LGHDT; CDR2 reads YNNKEL (reference sequence).

The rearrangement links TRBV2 to TRBJ2-7; TRBD2 matches at 10 bases. J gave up 4 bases and V 3 bases, and 12 bases lay outside the gene matches. Germline CDR1 reads SNHLY; CDR2 reads FYNNEI. The CDR3 extends over 17 amino acids. The CDR3 bases are TGTGCCAGCAGTGAGAGGACTAGCGGAAGGGGATTTTACGAGCAGTACTTC. As protein: CASSERTSGRGFYEQYF.

In its sample, this clone was seen once. Here the CDR3 reads CASSLTGTPYNEQFF. The DNA for the CDR3 is TGTGCCAGCAGCTTAACCGGGACACCCTACAATGAGCAGTTCTTC. This sequence joins TRBV13 and TRBJ2-1, with a weak D call TRBD1 (6 bases). This CDR3 has 15 amino acids. Trimming pared 2 bases from V and 2 bases from J, leaving 10 bases between. Germline assignment: CDR1 PRHDT and CDR2 FYEKMQ (reference sequence).